This TCR beta chain derives from a study of T cell changes during pregnancy in multiple sclerosis. Using immunoSEQ multiplex PCR, the repertoire was profiled, and TCRdb retains in-frame clones only, with some absent. The sample consists of about 68,000 clones, about nine tenths of them appearing once. The V and J ends lost 1 base and 1 base, in that order; junction bases with no gene match: 8. Germline V gives CDR1 SEHNR, CDR2 FQNEAQ (reference sequence). The CDR3 extends over 17 amino acids. The TCR was taken from a female donor with multiple sclerosis, enrolled in a pregnancy study. The chain couples TRBV7-9 to TRBJ1-1, with TRBD1 matching 8 bases. The sequencing used peripheral blood, collected in the third trimester of pregnancy. This CDR3 reads CASSLGSGGAKNTEAFF. The CDR3, as DNA: TGTGCCAGCAGCTTAGGGTCAGGGGGCGCGAAGAACACTGAAGCTTTCTTT.